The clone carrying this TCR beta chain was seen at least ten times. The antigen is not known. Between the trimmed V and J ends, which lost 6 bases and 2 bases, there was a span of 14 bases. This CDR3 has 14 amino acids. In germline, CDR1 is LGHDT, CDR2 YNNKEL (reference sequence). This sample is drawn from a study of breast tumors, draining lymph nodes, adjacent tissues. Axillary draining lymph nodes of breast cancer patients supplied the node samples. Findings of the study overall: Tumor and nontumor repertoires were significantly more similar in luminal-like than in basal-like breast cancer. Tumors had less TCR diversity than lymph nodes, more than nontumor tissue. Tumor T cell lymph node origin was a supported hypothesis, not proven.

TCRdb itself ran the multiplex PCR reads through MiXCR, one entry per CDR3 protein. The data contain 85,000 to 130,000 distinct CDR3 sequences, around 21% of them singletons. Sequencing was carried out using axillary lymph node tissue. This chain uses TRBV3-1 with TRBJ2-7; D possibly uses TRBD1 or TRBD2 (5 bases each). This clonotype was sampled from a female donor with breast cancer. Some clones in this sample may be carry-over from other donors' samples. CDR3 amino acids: CASRTTQGAYEQYF. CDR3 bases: TGTGCCAGCAGAACCACCCAGGGAGCCTACGAGCAGTACTTC.